The clone carrying this TCR beta chain was counted a few times. No antigen is known for it. The data derive from a study of vaccination and CD4 T cells after COVID-19. On the study more broadly: Cultures that served as controls received a CEFX pool, an HIV-1 Nef pool, or no peptide.

Treatment indicated: approximately nine-day PBMC culture with coronavirus spike peptide pools or control peptides (ViraFEST assay). A half-volume replacement of the medium with fresh IL-2 medium was performed on days 3 and 7. This CDR3 region has 15 residues. The V gene end was trimmed by 4 bases and the J gene end by 5 bases; junction bases not matched to a gene: 6. CDR1 is MNHNS and CDR2 is SASEGT in the germline V gene. Scientists ran DNA taken from cultured CD4+ T cells through the Oncomine TCR Beta short-read assay for sequencing. MiXCR, run by TCRdb on the PCR reads, gives a single entry per CDR3 protein. The top ten hold roughly a tenth of the sample, which has about 14,000 distinct CDR3 sequences, approximately 48% seen once.

The clonotype comes from a human donor who had recovered from COVID-19. This chain connects TRBV6-1 to TRBJ1-5; 9 nucleotides agree with TRBD1. This specimen was CD4+ T cells from blood, cultured in vitro, taken before SARS-CoV-2 vaccination. The CDR3 DNA reads as TGTGCCAGCAGTGCGAACAGGGGGCCGTATCAGCCCCAGCATTTT. This sequence encodes CASSANRGPYQPQHF.